Listed here is a single TCR beta chain. Antigen unknown. TCRdb keeps only in-frame clones here, not all; method: immunoSEQ multiplex PCR. The sample carries approximately 69,000 clones, roughly nine tenths recorded once. The sample belongs to a study of Tregs in tolerant kidney transplant recipients. Study-wide points: The small number of patients limits these findings pending further validation.

In germline, CDR1 is MGHRA, CDR2 YSYEKL. V was pared by 1 base and J by 1 base, with 14 bases between. The CDR3 is 17 residues long. Sequenced material: CD4+ T cells from blood, taken before the transplant. This TCR derives from a human donor who received a combined kidney and bone marrow transplant. J is TRBJ1-5 and V is TRBV4-1; D might be TRBD1 (5 bases). The CDR3 DNA reads as TGCGCCAGCAGCCAAGGGAACTCAGGGCGGAGCAATCAGCCCCAGCATTTT. This sequence encodes CASSQGNSGRSNQPQHF.